A selection of T cell receptor delta chains follows, all from one sample in a study of Vδ1+ human thymocytes. With CATT, TCRdb re-called clones from the multiplex PCR reads. The repertoire holds just under 55,000 delta-chain clones, with less than 20% as singletons. The sequenced material came from Vdelta1+ gamma-delta thymocytes from the thymus. These receptors came from a boy under two years old who had congenital heart surgery. The CDR3 runs from the conserved cysteine through the conserved F or W. The order of the fields is CDR3 length, clone size, V gene, D gene, CDR3 protein. A D gene is named only where the DNA matches it firmly. Only part of the rows carry a size: once, few, many, or a class if the clone is expanded.

23,.,TRDV1,TRDD2,CALGERGVLPTAGGGPYTDKLIF
13,.,TRDV1,.,CALGDLLRGKLIF
17,.,TRDV1,.,CALGELSPLPRGDKLIF
20,.,TRDV1,TRDD3,CALGERADEEGDRDTDKLIF
16,few,TRDV1,TRDD3,CALGFLPWGIPDKLIF
18,.,TRDV1,TRDD3,CALGEAVLGASTTDKLIF
18,.,TRDV1,.,CALGELRPTGVLTDKLIF
21,.,TRDV1,TRDD2,CALGDRRGPSYEVRGTDKLIF
21,few,TRDV1,.,CALGENSYLLGISPYTDKLIF
23,.,TRDV1,TRDD3,CALGEPPVGIRPLLGVNTDKLIF
18,few,TRDV1,TRDD3,CALGRAFLLGDTADKLIF
18,few,TRDV1,.,CALGDATTTRLDTDKLIF